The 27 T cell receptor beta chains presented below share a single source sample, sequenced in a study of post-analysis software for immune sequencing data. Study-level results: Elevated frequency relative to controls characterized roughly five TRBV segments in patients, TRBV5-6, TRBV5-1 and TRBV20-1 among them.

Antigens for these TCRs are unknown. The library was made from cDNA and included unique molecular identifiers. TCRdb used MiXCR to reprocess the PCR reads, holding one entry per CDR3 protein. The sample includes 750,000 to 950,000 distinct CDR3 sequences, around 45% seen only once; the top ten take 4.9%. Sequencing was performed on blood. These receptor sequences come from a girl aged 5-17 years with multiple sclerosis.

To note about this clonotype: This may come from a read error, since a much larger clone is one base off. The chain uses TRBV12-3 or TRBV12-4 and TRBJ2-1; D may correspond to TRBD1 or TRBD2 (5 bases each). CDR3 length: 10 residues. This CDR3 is CASSGGERFF. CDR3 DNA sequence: TGTGCCAGCAGTGGGGGTGAGCGGTTCTTC.

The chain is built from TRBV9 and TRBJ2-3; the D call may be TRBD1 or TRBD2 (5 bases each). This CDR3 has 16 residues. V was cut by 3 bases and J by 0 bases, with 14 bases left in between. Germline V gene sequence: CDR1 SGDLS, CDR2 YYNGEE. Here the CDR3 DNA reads TGTGCCAGCAGCGCCTCCGGGACGGACAGCACAGATACGCAGTATTTT. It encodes CASSASGTDSTDTQYF.

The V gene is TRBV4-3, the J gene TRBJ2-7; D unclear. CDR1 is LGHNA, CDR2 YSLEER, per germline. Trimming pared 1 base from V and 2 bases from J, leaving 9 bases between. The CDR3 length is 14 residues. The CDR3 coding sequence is TGCGCCAGCAGCCAAGGGGCAGGAGCCTACGAGCAGTACTTC. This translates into CASSQGAGAYEQYF.

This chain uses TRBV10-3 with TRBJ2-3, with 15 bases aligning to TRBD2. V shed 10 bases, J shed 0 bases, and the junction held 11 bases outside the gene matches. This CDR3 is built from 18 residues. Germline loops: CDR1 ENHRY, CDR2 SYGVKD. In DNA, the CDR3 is TGTGCCACCTATAGCGGGACTAGCGGGAGGTGGAGCACAGATACGCAGTATTTT. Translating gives CATYSGTSGRWSTDTQYF.

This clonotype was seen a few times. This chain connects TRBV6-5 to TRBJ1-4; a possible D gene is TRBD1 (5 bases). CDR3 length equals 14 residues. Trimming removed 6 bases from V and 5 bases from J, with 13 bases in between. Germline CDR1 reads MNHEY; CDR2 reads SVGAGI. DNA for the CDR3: TGTGCCAGCAGCCCCGGATGGGGGAATGAAAAACTGTTTTTT. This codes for CASSPGWGNEKLFF.

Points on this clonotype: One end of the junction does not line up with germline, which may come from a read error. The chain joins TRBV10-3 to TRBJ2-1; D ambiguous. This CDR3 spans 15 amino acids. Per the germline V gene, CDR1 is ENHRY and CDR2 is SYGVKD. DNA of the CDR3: TGTGCCATCAGTGATGCGGAGAGCTCCTACAATGGGCAGTTCTTC. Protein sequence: CAISDAESSYNGQFF.

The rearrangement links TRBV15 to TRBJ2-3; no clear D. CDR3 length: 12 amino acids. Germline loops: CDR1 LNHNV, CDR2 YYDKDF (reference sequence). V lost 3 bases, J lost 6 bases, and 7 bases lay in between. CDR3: CATSSPVDTQYF. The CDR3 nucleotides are TGTGCCACCAGCAGTCCAGTGGATACGCAGTATTTT.

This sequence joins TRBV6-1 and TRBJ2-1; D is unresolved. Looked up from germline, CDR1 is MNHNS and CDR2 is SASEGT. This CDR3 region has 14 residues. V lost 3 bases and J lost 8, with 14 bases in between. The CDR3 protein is CASSEGNLGDEQFF. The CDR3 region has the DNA TGTGCCAGCAGTGAGGGCAATTTGGGCGATGAGCAGTTCTTC.

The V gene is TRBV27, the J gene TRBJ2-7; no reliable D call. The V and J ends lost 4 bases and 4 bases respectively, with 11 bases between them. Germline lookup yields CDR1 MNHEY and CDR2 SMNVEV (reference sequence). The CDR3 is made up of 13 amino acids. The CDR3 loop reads CASSYGIGYEQYF. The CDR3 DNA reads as TGTGCCAGCAGTTACGGAATAGGGTACGAGCAGTACTTC.

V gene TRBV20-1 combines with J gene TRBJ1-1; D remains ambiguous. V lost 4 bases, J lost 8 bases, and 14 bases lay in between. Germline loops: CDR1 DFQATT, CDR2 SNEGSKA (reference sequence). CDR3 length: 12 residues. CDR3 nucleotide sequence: TGCAGTGCTAAGGTGACAAGCCGGGAAGCTTTCTTT. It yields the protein CSAKVTSREAFF.

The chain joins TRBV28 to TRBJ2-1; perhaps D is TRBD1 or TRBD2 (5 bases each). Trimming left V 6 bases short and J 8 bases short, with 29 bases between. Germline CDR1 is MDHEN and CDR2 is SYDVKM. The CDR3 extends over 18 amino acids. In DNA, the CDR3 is TGTGCCAGCAGGAATATGGGCCCAGCTTGGGACCCACGGGATGAGCAGTTCTTC. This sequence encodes CASRNMGPAWDPRDEQFF.

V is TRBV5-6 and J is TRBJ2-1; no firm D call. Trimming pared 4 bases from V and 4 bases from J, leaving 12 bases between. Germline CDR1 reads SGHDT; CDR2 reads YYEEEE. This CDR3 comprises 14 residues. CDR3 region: CASSIGPIYNEQFF. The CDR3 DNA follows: TGTGCCAGCAGCATTGGACCGATTTACAATGAGCAGTTCTTC. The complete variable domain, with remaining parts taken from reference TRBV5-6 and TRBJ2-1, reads DAGVTQSPTHLIKTRGQQVTLRCSPKSGHDTVSWYQQALGQGPQFIFQYYEEEERQRGNFPDRFSGHQFPNYSSELNVNALLLGDSALYLCASSIGPIYNEQFFGPGTRLTVL.

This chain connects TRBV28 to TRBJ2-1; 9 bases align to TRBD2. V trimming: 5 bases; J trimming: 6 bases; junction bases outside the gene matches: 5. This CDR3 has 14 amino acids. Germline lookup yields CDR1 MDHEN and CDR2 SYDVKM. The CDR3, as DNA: TGTGCCAGCAGTCCGCCGGGACTAGCCAATGAGCAGTTCTTC. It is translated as CASSPPGLANEQFF. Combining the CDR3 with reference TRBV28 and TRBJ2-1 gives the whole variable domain DVKVTQSSRYLVKRTGEKVFLECVQDMDHENMFWYRQDPGLGLRLIYFSYDVKMKEKGDIPEGYSVSREKKERFSLILESASTNQTSMYLCASSPPGLANEQFFGPGTRLTVL.

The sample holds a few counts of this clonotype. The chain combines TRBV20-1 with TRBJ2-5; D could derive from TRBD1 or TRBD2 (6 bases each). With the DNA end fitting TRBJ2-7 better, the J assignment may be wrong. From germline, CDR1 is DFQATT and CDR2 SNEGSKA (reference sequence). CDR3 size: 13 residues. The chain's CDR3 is CSAGGFRGPEQYF. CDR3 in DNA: TGCAGTGCCGGGGGCTTTAGGGGCCCCGAGCAGTACTTC.

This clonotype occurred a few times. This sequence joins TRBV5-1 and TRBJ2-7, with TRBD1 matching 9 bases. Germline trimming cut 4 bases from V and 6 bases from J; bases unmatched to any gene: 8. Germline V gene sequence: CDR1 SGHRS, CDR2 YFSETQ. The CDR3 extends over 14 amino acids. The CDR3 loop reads CASSLGQGNIEQYF. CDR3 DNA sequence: TGCGCCAGCAGCCTAGGACAGGGGAACATCGAGCAGTACTTC.

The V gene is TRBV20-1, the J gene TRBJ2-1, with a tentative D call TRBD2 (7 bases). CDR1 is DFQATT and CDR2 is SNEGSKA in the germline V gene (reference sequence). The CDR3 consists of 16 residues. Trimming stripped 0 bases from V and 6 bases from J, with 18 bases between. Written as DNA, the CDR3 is TGCAGTGCTAGAGATCAGGGTAGGGGGGGGCTCAATGAGCAGTTCTTC. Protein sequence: CSARDQGRGGLNEQFF.

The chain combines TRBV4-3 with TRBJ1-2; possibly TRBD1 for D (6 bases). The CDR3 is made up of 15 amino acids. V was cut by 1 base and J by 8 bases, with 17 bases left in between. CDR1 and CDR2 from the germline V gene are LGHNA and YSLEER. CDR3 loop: CASSQGLQGVYGYTF. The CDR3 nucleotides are TGCGCCAGCAGCCAAGGATTACAGGGAGTTTACGGCTACACCTTC.

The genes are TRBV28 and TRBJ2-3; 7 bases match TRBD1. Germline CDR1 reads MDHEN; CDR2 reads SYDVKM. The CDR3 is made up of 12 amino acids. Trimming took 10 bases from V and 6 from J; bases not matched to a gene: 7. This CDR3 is CATTLGGDTQYF. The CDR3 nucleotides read TGTGCCACCACCTTAGGGGGCGATACGCAGTATTTT.

The CDR3 here is CASSQEGLAGANEQFF. The DNA of the CDR3 is TGTGCCAGCAGCCAAGAGGGGCTAGCGGGTGCCAATGAGCAGTTCTTC. The rearrangement joins TRBV4-2 to TRBJ2-1; 8 bases agree with TRBD2. The CDR3 has 16 residues. Trimming cost V 0 bases and J 6 bases; bases outside gene matches: 7. Germline V gene data show CDR1 as LGHNA and CDR2 as YNFKEQ.

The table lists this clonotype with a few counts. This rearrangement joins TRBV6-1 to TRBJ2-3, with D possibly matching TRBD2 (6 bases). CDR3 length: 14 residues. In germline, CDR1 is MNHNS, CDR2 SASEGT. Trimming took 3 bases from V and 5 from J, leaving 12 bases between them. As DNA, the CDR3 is TGTGCCAGCAGTGACTCGCGGGAAGGAGATACGCAGTATTTT. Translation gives CASSDSREGDTQYF.

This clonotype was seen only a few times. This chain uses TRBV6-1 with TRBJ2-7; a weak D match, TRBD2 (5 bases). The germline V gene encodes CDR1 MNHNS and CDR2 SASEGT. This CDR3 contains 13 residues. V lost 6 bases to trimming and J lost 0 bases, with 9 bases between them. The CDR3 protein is CASRSTNSYEQYF. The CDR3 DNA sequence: TGTGCCAGCAGGTCGACTAACTCCTACGAGCAGTACTTC.

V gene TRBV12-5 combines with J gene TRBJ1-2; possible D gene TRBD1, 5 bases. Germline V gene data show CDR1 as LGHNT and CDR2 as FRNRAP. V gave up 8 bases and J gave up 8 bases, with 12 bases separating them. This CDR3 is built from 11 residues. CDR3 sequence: CASTGVQGYTF. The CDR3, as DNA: TGTGCTAGTACGGGGGTCCAGGGCTACACCTTC.

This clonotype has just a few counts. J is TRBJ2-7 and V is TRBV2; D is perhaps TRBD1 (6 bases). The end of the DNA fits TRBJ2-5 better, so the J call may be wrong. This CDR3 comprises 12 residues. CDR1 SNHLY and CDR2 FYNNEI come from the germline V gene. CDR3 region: CASNREQETQYF. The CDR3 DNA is TGTGCCAGCAACAGGGAACAAGAGACCCAGTACTTC.

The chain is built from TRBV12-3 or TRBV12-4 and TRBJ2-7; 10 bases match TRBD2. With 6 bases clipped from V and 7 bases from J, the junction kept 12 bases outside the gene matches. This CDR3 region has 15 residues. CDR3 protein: CASSIALAGDNEQYF. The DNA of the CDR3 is TGTGCCAGCAGCATCGCCCTAGCGGGAGATAATGAGCAGTACTTC.

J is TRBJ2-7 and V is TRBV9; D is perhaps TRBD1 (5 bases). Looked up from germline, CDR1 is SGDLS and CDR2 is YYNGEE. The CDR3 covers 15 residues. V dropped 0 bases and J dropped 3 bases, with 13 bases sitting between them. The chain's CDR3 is CASSVEGHPYYEQYF. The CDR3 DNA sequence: TGTGCCAGCAGCGTAGAGGGGCACCCTTACTACGAGCAGTACTTC. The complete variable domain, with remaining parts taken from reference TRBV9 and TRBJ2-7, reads DSGVTQTPKHLITATGQRVTLRCSPRSGDLSVYWYQQSLDQGLQFLIQYYNGEERAKGNILERFSAQQFPDLHSELNLSSLELGDSALYFCASSVEGHPYYEQYFGPGTRLTVT.

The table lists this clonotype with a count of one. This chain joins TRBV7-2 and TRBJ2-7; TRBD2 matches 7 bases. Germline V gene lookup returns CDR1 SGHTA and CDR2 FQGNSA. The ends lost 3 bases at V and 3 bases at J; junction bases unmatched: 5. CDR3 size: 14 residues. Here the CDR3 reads CASSFSSGNYEQYF. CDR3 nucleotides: TGTGCCAGCAGCTTTTCTAGCGGTAACTACGAGCAGTACTTC.

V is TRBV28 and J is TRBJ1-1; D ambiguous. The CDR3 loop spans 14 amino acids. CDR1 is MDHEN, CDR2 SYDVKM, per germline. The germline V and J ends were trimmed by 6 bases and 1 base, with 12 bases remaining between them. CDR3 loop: CASSLTTQNTEAFF. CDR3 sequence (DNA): TGTGCCAGCAGCCTCACCACACAGAACACTGAAGCTTTCTTT.